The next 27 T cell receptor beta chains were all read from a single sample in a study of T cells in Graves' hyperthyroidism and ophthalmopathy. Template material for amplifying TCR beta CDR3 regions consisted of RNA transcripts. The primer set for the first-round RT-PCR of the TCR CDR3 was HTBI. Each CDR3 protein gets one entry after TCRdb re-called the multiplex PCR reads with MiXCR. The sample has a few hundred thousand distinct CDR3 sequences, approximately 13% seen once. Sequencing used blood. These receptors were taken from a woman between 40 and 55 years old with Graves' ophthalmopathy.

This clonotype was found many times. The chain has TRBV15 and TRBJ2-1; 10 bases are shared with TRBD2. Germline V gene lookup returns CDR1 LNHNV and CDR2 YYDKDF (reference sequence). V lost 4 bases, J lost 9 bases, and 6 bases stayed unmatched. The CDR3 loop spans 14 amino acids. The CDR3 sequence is CATSIAGGRGEQFF. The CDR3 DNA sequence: TGTGCCACCAGCATAGCGGGAGGCCGGGGTGAGCAGTTCTTC.

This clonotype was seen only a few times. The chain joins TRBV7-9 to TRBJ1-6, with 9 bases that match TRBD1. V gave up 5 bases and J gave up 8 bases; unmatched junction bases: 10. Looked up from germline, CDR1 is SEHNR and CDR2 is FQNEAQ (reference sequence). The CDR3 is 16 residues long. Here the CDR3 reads CASSPGRGTGYSPLHF. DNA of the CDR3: TGTGCCAGCAGCCCAGGTCGCGGGACAGGGTATTCACCCCTCCACTTT.

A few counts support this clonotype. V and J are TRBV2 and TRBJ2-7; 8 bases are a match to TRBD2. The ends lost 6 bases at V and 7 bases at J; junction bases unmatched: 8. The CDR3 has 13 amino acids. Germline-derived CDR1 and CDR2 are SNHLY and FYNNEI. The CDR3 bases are TGTGCCAGCAGACGGGAGGGCCCGGAAGAGCAGTACTTC. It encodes CASRREGPEEQYF.

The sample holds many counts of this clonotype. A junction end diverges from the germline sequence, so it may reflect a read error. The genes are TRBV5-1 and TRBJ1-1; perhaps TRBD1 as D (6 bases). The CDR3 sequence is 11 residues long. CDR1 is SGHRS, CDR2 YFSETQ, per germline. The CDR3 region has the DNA TGTGCCAGCAGCTTAGGGACAGAAGCTTTCTTT. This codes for CASSLGTEAFF. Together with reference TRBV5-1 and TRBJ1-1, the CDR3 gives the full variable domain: KAGVTQTPRYLIKTRGQQVTLSCSPISGHRSVSWYQQTPGQGLQFLFEYFSETQRNKGNFPGRFSGRQFSNSRSEMNVSTLELGDSALYLCASSLGTEAFFGQGTRLTVV.

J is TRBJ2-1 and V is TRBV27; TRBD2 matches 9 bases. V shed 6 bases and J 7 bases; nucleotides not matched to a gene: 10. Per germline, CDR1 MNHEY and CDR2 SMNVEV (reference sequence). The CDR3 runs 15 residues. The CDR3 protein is CASSPWREGRNEQFF. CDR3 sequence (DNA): TGTGCCAGCAGCCCCTGGCGGGAGGGTAGGAATGAGCAGTTCTTC.

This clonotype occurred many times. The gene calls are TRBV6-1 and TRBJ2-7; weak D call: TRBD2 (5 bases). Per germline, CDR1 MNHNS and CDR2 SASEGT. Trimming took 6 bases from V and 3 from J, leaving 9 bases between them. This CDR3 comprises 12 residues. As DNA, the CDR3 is TGTGCCAGCAGGCAAAGCGGCTACGAGCAGTACTTC. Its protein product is CASRQSGYEQYF.

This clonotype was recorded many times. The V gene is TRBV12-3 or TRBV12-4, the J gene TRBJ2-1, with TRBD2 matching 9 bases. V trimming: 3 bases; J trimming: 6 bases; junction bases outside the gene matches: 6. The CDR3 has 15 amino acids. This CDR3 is CASSFLRGGSNEQFF. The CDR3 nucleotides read TGTGCCAGCAGTTTTTTGCGGGGGGGTTCCAATGAGCAGTTCTTC.

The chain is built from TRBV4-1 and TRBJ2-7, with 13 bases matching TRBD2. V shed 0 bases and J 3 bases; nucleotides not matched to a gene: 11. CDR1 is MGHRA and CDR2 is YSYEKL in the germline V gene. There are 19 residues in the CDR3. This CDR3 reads CASSQDGGTSGEKFYEQYF. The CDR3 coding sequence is TGCGCCAGCAGCCAAGATGGGGGGACTAGCGGGGAGAAGTTCTACGAGCAGTACTTC.

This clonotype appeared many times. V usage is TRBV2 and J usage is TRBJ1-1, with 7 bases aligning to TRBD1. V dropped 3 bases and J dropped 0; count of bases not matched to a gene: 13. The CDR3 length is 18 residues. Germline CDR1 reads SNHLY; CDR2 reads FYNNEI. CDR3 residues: CASSENIWDSSMNTEAFF. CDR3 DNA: TGTGCCAGCAGTGAGAATATCTGGGACAGTTCGATGAACACTGAAGCTTTCTTT. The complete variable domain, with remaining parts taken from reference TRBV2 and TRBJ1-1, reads EPEVTQTPSHQVTQMGQEVILRCVPISNHLYFYWYRQILGQKVEFLVSFYNNEISEKSEIFDDQFSVERPDGSNFTLKIRSTKLEDSAMYFCASSENIWDSSMNTEAFFGQGTRLTVV.

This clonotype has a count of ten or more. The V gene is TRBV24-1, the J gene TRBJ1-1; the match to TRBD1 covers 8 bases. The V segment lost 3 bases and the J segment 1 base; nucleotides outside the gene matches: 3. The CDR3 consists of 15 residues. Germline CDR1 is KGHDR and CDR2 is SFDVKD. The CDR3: CATSDPGTGNTEAFF. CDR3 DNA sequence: TGTGCCACCAGTGATCCCGGGACAGGGAACACTGAAGCTTTCTTT.

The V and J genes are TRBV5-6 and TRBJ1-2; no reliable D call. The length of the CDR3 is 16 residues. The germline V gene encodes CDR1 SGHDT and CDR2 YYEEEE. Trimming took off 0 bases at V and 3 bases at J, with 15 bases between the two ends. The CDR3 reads CASSLGNSILDYGYTF. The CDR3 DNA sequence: TGTGCCAGCAGCTTGGGTAATTCTATTTTAGACTATGGCTACACCTTC.

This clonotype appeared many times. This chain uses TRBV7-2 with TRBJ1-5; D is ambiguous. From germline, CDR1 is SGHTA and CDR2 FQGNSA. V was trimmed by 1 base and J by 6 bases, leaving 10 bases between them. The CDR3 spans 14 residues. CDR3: CASSLVSHGQPQHF. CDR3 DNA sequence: TGTGCCAGCAGCTTAGTATCTCATGGTCAGCCCCAGCATTTT.

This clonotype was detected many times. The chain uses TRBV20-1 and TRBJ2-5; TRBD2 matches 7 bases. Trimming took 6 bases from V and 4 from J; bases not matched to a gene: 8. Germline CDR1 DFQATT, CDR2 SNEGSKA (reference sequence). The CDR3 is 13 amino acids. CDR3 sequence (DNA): TGCAGTGCCCATAGCGGCGGGGGAGAGACCCAGTACTTC. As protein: CSAHSGGGETQYF.

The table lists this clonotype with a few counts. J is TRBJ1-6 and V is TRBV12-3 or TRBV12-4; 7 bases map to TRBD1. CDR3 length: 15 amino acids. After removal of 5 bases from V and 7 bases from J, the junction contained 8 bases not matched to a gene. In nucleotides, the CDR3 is TGTGCCAGCAGTCAGAGACACAGGGGCAATTCACCCCTCCACTTT. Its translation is CASSQRHRGNSPLHF.

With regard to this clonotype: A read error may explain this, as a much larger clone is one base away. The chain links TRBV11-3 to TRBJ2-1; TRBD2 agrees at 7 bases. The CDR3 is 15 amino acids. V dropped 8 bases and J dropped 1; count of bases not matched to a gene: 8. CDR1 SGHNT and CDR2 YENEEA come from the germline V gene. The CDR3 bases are TGTGCCAGCGGCTCTGGGGGGGGATCCTACAATGAGCAGTTCTTC. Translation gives CASGSGGGSYNEQFF.

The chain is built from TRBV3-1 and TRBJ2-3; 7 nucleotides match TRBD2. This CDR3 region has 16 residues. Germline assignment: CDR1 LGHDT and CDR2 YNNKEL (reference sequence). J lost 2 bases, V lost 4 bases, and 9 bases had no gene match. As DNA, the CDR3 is TGTGCCAGCAGCCGCCATCCTAGCGGAGCCACAGATACGCAGTATTTT. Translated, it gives CASSRHPSGATDTQYF.

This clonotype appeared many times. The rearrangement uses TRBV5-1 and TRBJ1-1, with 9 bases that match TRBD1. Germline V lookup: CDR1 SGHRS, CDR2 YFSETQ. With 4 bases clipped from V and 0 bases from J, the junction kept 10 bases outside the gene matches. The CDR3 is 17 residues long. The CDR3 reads CASSPGDRVRVNTEAFF. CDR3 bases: TGCGCCAGCAGCCCAGGGGACAGGGTCCGGGTGAACACTGAAGCTTTCTTT.

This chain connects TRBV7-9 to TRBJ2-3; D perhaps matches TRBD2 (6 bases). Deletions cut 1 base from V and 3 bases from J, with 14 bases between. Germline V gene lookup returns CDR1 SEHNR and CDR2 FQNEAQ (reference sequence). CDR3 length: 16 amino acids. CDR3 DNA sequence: TGTGCCAGCAGCTTAGTGGTAGGGAGGTCAACAGATACGCAGTATTTT. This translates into CASSLVVGRSTDTQYF.

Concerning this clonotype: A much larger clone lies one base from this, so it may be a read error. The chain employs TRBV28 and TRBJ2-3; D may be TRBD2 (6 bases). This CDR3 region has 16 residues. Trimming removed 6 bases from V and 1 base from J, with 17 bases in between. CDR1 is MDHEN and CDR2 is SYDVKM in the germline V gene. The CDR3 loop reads CASSRMDGEGTDTQYF. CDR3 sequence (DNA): TGTGCCAGCAGCCGAATGGACGGGGAGGGCACAGATACGCAGTATTTT.

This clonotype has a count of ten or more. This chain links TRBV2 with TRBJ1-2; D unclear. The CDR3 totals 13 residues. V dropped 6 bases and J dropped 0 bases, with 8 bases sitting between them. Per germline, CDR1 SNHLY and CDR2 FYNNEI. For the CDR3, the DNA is TGTGCCAGCAGGGTCAGGTCTAACTATGGCTACACCTTC. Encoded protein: CASRVRSNYGYTF. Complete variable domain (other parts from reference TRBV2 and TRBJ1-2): EPEVTQTPSHQVTQMGQEVILRCVPISNHLYFYWYRQILGQKVEFLVSFYNNEISEKSEIFDDQFSVERPDGSNFTLKIRSTKLEDSAMYFCASRVRSNYGYTFGSGTRLTVV.

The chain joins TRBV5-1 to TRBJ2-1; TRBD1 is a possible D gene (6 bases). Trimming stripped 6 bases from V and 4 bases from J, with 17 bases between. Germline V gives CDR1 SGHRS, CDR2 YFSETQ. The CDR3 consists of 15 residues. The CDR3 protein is CASTPRGSRYNEQFF. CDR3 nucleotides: TGCGCCAGCACCCCCAGGGGTAGCAGATACAATGAGCAGTTCTTC.

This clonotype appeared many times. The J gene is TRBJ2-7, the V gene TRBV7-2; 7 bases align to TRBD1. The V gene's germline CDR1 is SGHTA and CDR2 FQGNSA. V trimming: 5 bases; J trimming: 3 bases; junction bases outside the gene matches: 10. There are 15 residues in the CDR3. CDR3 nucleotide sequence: TGTGCCAGCAGCGAAGGGACAGCGGTCTACTACGAGCAGTACTTC. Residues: CASSEGTAVYYEQYF.

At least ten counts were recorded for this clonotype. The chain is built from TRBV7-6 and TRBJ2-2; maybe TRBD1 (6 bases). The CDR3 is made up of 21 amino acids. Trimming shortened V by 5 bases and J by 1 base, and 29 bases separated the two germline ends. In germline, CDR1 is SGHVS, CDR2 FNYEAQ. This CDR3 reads CASSRTRPDRSNTGNTGELFF. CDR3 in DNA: TGTGCCAGCAGCCGAACCCGCCCTGACAGGTCTAACACCGGGAACACCGGGGAGCTGTTTTTT. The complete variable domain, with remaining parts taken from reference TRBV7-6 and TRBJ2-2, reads GAGVSQSPRYKVTKRGQDVALRCDPISGHVSLYWYRQALGQGPEFLTYFNYEAQQDKSGLPNDRFSAERPEGSISTLTIQRTEQRDSAMYRCASSRTRPDRSNTGNTGELFFGEGSRLTVL.

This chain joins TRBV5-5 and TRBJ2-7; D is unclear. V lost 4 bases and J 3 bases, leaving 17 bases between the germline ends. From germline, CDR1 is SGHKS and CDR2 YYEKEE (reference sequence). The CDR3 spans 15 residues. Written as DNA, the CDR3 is TGTGCCAGCAGCCCCGACCCCTCTACTCGCTACGAGCAGTACTTC. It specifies CASSPDPSTRYEQYF.

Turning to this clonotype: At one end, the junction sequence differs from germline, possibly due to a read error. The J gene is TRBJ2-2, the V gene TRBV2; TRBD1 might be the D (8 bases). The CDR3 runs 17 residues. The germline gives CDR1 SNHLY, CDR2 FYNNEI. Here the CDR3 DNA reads TGTGCCAGCAGAGAAGCGGGACAGGCCGTCAACACCGGGGAGCTGTTTTTT. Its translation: CASREAGQAVNTGELFF.

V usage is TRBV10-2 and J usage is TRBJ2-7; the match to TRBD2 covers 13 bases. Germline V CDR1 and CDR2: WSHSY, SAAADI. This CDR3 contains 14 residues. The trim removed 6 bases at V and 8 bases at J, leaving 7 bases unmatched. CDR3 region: CASRTSGGTGKQYF. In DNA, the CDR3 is TGCGCCAGCAGGACTAGCGGGGGGACCGGCAAGCAGTACTTC.

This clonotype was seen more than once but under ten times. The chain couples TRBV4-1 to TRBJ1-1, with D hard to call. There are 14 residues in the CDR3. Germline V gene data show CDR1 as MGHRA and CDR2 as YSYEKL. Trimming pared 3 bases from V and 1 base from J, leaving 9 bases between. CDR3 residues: CASSHARANTEAFF. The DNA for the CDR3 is TGCGCCAGCAGCCATGCCCGAGCGAACACTGAAGCTTTCTTT.